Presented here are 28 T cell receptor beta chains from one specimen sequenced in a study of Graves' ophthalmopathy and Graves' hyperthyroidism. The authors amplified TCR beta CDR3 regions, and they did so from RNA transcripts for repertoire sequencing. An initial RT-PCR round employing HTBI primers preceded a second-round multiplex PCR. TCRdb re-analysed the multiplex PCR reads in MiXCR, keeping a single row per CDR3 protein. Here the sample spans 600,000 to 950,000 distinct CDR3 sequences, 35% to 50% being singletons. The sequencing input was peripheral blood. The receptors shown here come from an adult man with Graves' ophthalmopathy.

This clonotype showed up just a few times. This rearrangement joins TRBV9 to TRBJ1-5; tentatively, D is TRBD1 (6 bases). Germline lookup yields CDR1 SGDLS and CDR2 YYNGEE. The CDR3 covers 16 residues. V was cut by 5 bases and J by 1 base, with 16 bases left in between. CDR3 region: CASSPAGTKSNQPQHF. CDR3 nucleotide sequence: TGTGCCAGCAGTCCCGCCGGGACAAAAAGCAATCAGCCCCAGCATTTT.

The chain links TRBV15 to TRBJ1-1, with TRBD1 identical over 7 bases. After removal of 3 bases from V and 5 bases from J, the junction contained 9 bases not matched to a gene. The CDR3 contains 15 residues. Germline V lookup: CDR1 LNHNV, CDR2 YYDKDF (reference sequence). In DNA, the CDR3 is TGTGCCACCAGCAGGCACGGACAGGTCAAAACTGAAGCTTTCTTT. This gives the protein CATSRHGQVKTEAFF.

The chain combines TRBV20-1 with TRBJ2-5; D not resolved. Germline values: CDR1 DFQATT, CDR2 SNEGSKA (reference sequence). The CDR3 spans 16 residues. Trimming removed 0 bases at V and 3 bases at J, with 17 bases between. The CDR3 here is CSARERTVKIKETQYF. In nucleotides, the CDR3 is TGCAGTGCTAGAGAAAGAACAGTTAAAATTAAAGAGACCCAGTACTTC.

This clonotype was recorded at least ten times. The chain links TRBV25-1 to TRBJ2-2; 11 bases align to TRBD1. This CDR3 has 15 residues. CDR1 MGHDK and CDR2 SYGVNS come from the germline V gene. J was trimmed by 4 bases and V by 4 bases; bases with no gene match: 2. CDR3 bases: TGTGCCAGCAGTGTTGGACAGGGGGCCACCGGGGAGCTGTTTTTT. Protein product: CASSVGQGATGELFF.

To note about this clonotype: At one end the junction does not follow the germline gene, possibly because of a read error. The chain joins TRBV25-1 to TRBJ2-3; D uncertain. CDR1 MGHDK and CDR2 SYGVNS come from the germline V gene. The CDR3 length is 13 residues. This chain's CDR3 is CATSRSRTDTQYF. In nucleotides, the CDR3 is TGTGCCACCAGTAGATCCCGCACAGATACGCAGTATTTT. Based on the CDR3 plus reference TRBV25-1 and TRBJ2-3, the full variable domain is EADIYQTPRYLVIGTGKKITLECSQTMGHDKMYWYQQDPGMELHLIHYSYGVNSTEKGDLSSESTVSRIRTEHFPLTLESARPSHTSQYLCATSRSRTDTQYFGPGTRLTVL.

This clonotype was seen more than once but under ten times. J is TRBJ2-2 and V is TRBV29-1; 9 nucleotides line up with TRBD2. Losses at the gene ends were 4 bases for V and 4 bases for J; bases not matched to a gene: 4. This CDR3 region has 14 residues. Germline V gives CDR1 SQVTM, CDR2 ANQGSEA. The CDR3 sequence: CSVALAGSTGELFF. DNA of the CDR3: TGCAGCGTTGCCCTAGCGGGGAGCACCGGGGAGCTGTTTTTT.

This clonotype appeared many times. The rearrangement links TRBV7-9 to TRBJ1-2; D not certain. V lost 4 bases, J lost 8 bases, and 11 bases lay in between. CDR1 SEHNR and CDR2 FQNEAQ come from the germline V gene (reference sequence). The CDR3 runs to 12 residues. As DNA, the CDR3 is TGTGCCAGCAGCTCTTTGAAGAAGGGCTACACCTTC. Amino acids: CASSSLKKGYTF.

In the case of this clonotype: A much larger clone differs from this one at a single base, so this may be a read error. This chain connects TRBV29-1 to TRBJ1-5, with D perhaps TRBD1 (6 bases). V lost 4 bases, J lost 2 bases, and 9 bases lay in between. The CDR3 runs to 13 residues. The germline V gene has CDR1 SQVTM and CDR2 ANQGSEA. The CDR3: CSVAWTGNQPQHF. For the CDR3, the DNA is TGCAGCGTTGCGTGGACAGGCAATCAGCCCCAGCATTTT.

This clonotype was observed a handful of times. The CDR3 spells CASTGQAEETQYF. CDR3 bases: TGTGCCAGTACGGGACAGGCTGAAGAGACCCAGTACTTC. V usage is TRBV27 and J usage is TRBJ2-5, with TRBD1 identical over 8 bases. The trim removed 9 bases at V and 3 bases at J, leaving 6 bases unmatched. The germline V gene encodes CDR1 MNHEY and CDR2 SMNVEV (reference sequence). The CDR3 contains 13 residues.

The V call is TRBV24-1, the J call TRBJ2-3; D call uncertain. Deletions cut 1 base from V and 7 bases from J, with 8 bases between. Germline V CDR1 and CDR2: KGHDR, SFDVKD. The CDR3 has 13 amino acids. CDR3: CATSDFGSNTQYF. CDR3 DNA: TGTGCCACCAGTGATTTCGGGTCGAATACGCAGTATTTT.

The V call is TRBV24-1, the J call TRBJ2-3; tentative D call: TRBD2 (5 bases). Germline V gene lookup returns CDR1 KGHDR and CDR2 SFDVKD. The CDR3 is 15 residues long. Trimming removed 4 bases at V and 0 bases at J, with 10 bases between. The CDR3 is CATSEWTGSTDTQYF. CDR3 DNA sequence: TGTGCCACCAGTGAGTGGACGGGAAGCACAGATACGCAGTATTTT.

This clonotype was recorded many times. CDR3 sequence: CASSLSGASEAFF. CDR3 in DNA: TGCGCCAGCAGCTTGAGCGGGGCATCTGAAGCTTTCTTT. This chain links TRBV5-1 with TRBJ1-1; possible D gene TRBD1, 5 bases. V was cut by 1 base and J by 6 bases, with 10 bases left in between. CDR3 size: 13 residues. Germline V gives CDR1 SGHRS, CDR2 YFSETQ.

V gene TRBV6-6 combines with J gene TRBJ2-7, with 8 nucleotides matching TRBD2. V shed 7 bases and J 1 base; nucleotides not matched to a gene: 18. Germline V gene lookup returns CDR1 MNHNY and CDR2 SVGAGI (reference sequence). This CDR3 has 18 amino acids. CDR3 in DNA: TGTGCCAGCAAGCCCGCTAAGTTGCTAGCGGGCCGATCCTACGAGCAGTACTTC. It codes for CASKPAKLLAGRSYEQYF.

This chain's CDR3 is CASSPDRTGSNEKLFF. The CDR3 nucleotides read TGTGCCAGCAGTCCCGACCGGACAGGTTCTAATGAAAAACTGTTTTTT. The V gene is TRBV9, the J gene TRBJ1-4, with 7 bases lining up with TRBD1. The V gene end was trimmed by 5 bases and the J gene end by 3 bases; junction bases not matched to a gene: 10. CDR1 is SGDLS and CDR2 is YYNGEE in the germline V gene. The CDR3 consists of 16 residues. Based on the CDR3 plus reference TRBV9 and TRBJ1-4, the full variable domain is DSGVTQTPKHLITATGQRVTLRCSPRSGDLSVYWYQQSLDQGLQFLIQYYNGEERAKGNILERFSAQQFPDLHSELNLSSLELGDSALYFCASSPDRTGSNEKLFFGSGTQLSVL.

DNA of the CDR3: TGTGCCAGCAGTTACTCCACTGGCGCAGGTCAAAACTACGAGCAGTACTTC. Amino acids: CASSYSTGAGQNYEQYF. The chain employs TRBV2 and TRBJ2-7, with D unclear. V was cut by 5 bases and J by 3 bases, with 23 bases left in between. CDR3 length: 17 amino acids. The V gene's germline CDR1 is SNHLY and CDR2 FYNNEI.

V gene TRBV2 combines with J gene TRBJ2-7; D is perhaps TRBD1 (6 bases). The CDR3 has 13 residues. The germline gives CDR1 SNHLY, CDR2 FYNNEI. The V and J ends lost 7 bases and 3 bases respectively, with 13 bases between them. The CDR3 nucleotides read TGTGCCAGCAACCCAACAGGGATCTACGAGCAGTACTTC. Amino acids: CASNPTGIYEQYF.

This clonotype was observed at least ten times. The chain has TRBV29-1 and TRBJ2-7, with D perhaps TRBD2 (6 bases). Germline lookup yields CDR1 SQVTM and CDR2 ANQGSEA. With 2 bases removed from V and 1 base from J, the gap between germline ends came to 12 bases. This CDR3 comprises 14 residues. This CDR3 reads CSVETMRGSYEQYF. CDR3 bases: TGCAGCGTTGAAACGATGCGGGGATCCTACGAGCAGTACTTC.

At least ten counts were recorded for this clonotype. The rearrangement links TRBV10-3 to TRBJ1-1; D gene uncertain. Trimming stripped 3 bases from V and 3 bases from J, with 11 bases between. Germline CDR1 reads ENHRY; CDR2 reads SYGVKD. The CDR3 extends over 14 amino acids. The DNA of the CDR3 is TGTGCCATCAGTGAAGGCAGTACGGACACTGAAGCTTTCTTT. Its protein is CAISEGSTDTEAFF.

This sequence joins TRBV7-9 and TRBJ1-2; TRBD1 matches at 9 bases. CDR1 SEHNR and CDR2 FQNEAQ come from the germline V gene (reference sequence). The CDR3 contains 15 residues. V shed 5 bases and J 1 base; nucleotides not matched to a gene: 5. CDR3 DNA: TGTGCCAGCAGCCTAACAGGGGGCCTTAACTATGGCTACACCTTC. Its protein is CASSLTGGLNYGYTF.

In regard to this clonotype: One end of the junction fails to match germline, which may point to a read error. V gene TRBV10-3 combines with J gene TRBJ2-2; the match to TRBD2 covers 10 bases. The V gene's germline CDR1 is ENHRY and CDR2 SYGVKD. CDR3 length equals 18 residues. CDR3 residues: CAISSIPGTSGNTGDLFF. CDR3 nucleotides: TGTGCCATCAGTTCAATCCCGGGTACTAGCGGGAACACCGGGGATCTGTTTTTT.

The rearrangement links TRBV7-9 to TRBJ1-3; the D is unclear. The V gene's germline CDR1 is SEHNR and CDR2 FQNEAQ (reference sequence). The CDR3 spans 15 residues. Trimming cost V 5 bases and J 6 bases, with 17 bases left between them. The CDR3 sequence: CASSPWTLMENTIYF. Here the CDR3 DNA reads TGTGCCAGCAGCCCGTGGACCTTAATGGAAAACACCATATATTTT.

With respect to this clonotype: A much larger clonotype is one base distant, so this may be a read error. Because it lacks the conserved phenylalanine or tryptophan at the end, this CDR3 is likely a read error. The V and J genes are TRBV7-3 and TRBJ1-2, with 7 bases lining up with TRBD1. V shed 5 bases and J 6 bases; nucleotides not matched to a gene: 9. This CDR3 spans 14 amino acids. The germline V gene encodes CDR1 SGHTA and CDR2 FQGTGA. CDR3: CASSQRDSWDGYTL. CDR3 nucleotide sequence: TGTGCCAGCAGCCAACGGGACAGCTGGGATGGCTACACCCTC.

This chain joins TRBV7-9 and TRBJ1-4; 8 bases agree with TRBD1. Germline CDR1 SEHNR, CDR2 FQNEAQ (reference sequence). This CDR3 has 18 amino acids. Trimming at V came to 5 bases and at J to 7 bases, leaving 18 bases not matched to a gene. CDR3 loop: CASSQTGTGRSAVEKLFF. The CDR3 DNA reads TGTGCCAGCAGCCAAACCGGGACAGGCCGAAGCGCGGTTGAAAAACTGTTTTTT.

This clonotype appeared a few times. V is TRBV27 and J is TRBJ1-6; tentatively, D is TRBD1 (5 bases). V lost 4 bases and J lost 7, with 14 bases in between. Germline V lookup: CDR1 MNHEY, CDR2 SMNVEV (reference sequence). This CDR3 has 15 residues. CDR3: CASSSDRDRNSPLHF. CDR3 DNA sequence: TGTGCCAGCAGTTCAGACAGAGATCGCAATTCACCCCTCCACTTT.

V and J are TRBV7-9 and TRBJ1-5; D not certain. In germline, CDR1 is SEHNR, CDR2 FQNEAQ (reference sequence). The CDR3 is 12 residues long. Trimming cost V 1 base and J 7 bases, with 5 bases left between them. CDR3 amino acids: CASSLEFQPQHF. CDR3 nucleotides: TGTGCCAGCAGCTTAGAATTCCAGCCCCAGCATTTT.

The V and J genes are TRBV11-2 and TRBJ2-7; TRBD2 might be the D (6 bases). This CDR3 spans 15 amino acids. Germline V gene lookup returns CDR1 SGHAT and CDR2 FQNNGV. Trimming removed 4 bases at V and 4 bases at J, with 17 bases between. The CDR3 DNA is TGTGCCAGCAGCTCCTCCCCCGGGAGAGTGTACGAGCAGTACTTC. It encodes CASSSSPGRVYEQYF.

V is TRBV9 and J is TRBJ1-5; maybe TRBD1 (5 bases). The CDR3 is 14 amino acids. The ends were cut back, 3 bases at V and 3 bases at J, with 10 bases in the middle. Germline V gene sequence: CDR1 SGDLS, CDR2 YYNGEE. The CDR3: CASSGGEINQPQHF. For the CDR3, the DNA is TGTGCCAGCAGCGGAGGGGAGATCAATCAGCCCCAGCATTTT.

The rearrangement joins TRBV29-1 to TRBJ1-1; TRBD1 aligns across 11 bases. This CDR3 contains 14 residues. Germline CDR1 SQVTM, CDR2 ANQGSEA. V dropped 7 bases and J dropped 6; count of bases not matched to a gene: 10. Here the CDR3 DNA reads TGCAGCGGGCGGGACAGGGGGGTACCGGCTGAAGCTTTCTTT. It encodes CSGRDRGVPAEAFF.